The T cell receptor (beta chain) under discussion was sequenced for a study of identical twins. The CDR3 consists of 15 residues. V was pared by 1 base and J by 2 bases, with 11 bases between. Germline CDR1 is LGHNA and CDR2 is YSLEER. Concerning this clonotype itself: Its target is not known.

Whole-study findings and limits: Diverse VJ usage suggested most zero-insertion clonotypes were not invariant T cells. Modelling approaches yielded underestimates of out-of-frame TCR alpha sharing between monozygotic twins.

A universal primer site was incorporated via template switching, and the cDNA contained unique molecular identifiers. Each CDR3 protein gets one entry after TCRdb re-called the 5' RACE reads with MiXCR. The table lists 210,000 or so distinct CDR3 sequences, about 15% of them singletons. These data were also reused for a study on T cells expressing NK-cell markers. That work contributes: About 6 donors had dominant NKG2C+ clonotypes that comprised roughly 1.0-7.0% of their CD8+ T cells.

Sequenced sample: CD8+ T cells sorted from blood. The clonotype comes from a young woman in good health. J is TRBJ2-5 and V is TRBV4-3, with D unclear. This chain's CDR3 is CASSQGTGPQETQYF. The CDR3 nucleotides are TGCGCCAGCAGCCAAGGTACTGGGCCACAAGAGACCCAGTACTTC.